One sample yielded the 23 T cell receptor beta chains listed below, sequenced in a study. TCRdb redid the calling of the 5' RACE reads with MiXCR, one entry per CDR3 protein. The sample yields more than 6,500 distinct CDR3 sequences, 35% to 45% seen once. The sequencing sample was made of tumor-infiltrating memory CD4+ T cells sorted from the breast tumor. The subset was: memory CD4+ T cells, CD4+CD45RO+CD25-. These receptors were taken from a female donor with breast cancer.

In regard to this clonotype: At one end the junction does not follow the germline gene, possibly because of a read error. CDR3 sequence: CASSLDQGRGQSF. The CDR3 nucleotides read TGCGCCAGCAGCTTAGATCAGGGGAGGGGACAGTCCTTC. V usage is TRBV11-2 and J usage is TRBJ2-1, with D perhaps matching TRBD1 or TRBD2 (7 bases each). The CDR3 has 13 amino acids. The germline V gene has CDR1 SGHAT and CDR2 FQNNGV.

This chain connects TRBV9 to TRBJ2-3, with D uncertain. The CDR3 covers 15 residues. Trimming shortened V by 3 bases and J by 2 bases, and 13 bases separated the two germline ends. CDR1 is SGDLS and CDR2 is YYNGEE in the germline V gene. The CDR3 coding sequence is TGTGCCAGCAGCGGCTTTGGACCTCTCACAGATACGCAGTATTTT. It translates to CASSGFGPLTDTQYF.

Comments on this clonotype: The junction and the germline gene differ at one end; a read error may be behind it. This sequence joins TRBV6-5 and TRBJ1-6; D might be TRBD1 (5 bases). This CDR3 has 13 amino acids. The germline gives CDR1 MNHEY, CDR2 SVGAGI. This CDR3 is CASGYDSNSPLHF. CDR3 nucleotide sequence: TGTGCCAGCGGTTACGACAGTAATTCACCCCTCCACTTT.

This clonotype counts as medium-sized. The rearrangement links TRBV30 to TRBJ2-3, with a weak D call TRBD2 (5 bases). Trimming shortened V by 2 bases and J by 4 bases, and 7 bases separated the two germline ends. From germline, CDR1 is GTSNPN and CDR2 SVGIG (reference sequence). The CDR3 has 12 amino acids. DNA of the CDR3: TGTGCCTGGAGTCGAGGGTCAGATACGCAGTATTTT. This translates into CAWSRGSDTQYF.

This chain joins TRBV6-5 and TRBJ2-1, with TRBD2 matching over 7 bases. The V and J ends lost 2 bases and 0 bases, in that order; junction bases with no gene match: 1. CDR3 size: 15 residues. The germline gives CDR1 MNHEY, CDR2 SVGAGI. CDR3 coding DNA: TGTGCCAGCAGTTACGGGGGGGGCTCCTACAATGAGCAGTTCTTC. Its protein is CASSYGGGSYNEQFF.

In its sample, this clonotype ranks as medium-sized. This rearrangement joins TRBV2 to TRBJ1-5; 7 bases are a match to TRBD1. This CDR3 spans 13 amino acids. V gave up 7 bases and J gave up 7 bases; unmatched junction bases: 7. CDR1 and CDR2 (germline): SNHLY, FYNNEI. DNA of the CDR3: TGTGCCAGCAACGACAGGGAAGAGCAGCCCCAGCATTTT. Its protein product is CASNDREEQPQHF.

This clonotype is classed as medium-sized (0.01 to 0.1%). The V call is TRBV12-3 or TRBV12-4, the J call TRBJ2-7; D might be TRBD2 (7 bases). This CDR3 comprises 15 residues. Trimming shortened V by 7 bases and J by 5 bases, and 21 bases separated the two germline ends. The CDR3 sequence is CASTRWGGGINEQYF. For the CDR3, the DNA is TGTGCCAGCACCCGATGGGGGGGCGGAATTAACGAGCAGTACTTC.

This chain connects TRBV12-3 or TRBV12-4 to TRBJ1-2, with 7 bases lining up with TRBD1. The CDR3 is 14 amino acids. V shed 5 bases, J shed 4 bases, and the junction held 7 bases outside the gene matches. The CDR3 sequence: CASSIRTGSYGYTF. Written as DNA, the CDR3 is TGTGCCAGCAGTATACGGACAGGCAGCTATGGCTACACCTTC.

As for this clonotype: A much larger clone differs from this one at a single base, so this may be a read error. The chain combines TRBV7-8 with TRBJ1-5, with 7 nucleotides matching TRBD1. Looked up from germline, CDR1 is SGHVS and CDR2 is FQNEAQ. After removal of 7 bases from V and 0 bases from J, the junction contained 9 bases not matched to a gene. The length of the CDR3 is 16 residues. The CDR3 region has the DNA TGTGCCAGCAACCCCGGGACAGTTGTTAGCAATCAGCCCCAGCATTTT. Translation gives CASNPGTVVSNQPQHF.

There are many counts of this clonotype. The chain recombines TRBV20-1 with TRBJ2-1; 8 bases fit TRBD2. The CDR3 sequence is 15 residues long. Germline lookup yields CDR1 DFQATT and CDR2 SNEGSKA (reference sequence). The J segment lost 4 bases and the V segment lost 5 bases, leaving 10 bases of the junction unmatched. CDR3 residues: CSAPVPGTRYNEQFF. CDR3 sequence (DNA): TGCAGTGCTCCGGTTCCCGGGACTAGATACAATGAGCAGTTCTTC.

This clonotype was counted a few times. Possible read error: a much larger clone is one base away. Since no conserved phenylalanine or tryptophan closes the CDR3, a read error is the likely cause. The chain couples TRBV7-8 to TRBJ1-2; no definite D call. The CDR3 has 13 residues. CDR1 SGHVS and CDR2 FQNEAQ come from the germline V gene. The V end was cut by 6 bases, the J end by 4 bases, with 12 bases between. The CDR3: CASSPQTAYGYTL. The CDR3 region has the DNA TGTGCCAGCAGTCCTCAAACAGCCTATGGCTACACCCTC.

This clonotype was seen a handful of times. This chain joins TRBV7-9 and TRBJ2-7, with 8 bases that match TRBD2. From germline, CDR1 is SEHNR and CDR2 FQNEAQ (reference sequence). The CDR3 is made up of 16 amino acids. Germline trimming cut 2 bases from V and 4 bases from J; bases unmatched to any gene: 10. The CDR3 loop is CASSLTPGTSAYEQYF. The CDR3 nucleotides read TGTGCCAGCAGCTTAACCCCCGGGACTAGTGCATACGAGCAGTACTTC.

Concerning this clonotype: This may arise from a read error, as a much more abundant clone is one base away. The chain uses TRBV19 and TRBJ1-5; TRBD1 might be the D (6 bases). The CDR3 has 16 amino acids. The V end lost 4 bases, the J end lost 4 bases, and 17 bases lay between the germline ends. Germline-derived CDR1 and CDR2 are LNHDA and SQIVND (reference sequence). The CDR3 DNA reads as TGTGCCAGTAGTAGCCTCTGGACAGAGCAAAATCAGCCCCAGCATTTT. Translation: CASSSLWTEQNQPQHF. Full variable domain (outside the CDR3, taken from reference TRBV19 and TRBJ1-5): DGGITQSPKYLFRKEGQNVTLSCEQNLNHDAMYWYRQDPGQGLRLIYYSQIVNDFQKGDIAEGYSVSREKKESFPLTVTSAQKNPTAFYLCASSSLWTEQNQPQHFGDGTRLSIL.

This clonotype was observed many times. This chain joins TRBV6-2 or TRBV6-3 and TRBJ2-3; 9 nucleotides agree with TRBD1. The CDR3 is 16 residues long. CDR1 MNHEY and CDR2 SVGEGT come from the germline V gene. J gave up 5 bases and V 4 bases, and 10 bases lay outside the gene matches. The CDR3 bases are TGTGCCAGCAGTTCGCGCGGGACAGGGATCAGAGATACGCAGTATTTT. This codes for CASSSRGTGIRDTQYF.

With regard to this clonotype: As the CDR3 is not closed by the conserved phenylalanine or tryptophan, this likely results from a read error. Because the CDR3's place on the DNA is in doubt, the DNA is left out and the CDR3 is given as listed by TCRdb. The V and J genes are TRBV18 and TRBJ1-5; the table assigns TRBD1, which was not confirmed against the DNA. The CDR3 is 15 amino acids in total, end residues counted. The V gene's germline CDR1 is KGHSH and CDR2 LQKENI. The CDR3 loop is CASSAGADNGQPQHL.

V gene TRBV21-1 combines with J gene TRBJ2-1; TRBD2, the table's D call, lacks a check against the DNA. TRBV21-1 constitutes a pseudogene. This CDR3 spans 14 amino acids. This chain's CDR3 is CASSNVSGRNEQFF. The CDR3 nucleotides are TGTGCCAGCAGCAACGTTAGCGGGAGGAATGAGCAGTTCTTC.

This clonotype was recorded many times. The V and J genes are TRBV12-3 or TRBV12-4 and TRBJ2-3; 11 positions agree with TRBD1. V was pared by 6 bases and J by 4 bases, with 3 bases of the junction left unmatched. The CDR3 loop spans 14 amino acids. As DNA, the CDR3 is TGTGCCAGCAGGCCGGGACAGGGGGCAGATACGCAGTATTTT. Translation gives CASRPGQGADTQYF.

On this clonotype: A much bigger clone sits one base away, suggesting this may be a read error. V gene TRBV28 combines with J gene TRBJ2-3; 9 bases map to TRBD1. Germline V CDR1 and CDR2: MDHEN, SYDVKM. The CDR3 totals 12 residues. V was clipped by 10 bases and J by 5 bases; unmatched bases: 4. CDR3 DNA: TGTGCCAACAGGGGGCTCGTAGATACGCAGTATTTT. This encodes CANRGLVDTQYF.

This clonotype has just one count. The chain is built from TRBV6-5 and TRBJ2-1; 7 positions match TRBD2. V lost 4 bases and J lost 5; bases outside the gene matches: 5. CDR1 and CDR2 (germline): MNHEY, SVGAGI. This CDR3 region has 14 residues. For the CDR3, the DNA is TGTGCCAGCAGTTCGGGGGGAGTAAACAATGAGCAGTTCTTC. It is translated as CASSSGGVNNEQFF.

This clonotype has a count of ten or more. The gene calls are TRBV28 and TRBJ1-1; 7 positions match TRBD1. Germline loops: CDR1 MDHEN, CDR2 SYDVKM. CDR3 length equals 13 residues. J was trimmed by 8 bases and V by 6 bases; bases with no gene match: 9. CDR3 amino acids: CASRLLIQGEAFF. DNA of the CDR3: TGTGCCAGCAGATTGTTGATACAGGGGGAAGCTTTCTTT.

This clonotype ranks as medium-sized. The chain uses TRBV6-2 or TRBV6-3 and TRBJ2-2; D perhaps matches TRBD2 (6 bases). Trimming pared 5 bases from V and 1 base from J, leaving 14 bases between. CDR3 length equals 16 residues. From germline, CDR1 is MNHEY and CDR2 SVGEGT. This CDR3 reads CASSQRDWKNTGELFF. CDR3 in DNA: TGTGCCAGCAGTCAAAGGGACTGGAAGAACACCGGGGAGCTGTTTTTT.

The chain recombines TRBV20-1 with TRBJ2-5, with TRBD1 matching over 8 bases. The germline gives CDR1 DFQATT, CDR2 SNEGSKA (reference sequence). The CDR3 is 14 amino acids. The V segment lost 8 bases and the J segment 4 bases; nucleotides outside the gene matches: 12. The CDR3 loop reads CSTPRGLYTETQYF. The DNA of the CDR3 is TGCAGTACCCCCAGGGGGCTTTACACAGAGACCCAGTACTTC.

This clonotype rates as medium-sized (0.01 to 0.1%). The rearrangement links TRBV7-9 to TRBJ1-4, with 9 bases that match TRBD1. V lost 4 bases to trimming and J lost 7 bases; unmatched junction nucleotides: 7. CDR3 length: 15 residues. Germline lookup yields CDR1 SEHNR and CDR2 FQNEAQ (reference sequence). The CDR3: CASSSAGTGPEKLFF. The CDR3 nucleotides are TGTGCCAGCAGCTCGGCCGGGACAGGGCCTGAAAAACTGTTTTTT.